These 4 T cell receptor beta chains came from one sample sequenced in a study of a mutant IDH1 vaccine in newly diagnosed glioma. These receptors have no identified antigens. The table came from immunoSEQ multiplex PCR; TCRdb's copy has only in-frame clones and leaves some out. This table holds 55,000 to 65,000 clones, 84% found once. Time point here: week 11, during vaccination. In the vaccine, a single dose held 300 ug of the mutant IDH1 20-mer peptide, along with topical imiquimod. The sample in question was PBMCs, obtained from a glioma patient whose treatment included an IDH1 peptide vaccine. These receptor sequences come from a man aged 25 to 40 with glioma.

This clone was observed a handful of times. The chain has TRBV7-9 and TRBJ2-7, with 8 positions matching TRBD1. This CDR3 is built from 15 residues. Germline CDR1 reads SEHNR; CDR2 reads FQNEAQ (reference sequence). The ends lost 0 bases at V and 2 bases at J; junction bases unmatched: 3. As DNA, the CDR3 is TGTGCCAGCAGCTTAGCACAGGGGGGCACCTACGAGCAGTACTTC. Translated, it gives CASSLAQGGTYEQYF.

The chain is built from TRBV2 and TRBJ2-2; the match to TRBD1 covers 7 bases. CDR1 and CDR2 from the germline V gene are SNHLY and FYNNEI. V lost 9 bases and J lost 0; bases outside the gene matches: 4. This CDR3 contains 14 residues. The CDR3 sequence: CASQQGTNTGELFF. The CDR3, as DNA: TGTGCCAGTCAACAGGGGACGAACACCGGGGAGCTGTTTTTT.

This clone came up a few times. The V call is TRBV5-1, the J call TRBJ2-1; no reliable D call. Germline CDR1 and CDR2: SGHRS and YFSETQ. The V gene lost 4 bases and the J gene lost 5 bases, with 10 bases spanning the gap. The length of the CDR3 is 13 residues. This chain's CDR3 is CASSLDVNNEQFF. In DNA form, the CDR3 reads TGCGCCAGCAGCCTGGACGTCAACAATGAGCAGTTCTTC. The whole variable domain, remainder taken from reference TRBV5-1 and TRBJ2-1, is KAGVTQTPRYLIKTRGQQVTLSCSPISGHRSVSWYQQTPGQGLQFLFEYFSETQRNKGNFPGRFSGRQFSNSRSEMNVSTLELGDSALYLCASSLDVNNEQFFGPGTRLTVL.

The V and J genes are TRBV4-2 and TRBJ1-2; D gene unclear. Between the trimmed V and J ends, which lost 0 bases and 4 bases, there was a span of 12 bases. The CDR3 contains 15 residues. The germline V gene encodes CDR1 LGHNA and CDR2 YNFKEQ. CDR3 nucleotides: TGTGCCAGCAGCCAAGATCTACAGTTTTCCTATGGCTACACCTTC. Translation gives CASSQDLQFSYGYTF.